The count of the clone carrying this TCR beta chain is one. In the original processing: Estimation of nucleated cell counts relied on the amplification of reference gene primers. Sequenced by immunoSEQ multiplex PCR; TCRdb stores in-frame clones only, minus some. V and J calls and clone size come straight from that table; D and trimming were deduced from the DNA. This table holds 75,000 to 100,000 clones, roughly 88% found once. This entry is derived from a study of blood T cell repertoires in COVID-19. Overall study context: COVID-19 samples, acute and convalescent, were from the United States, Italy and Spain. T cells, B-cell-depleted T cells, or PBMCs provided the cDNA or gDNA that served as material.

With 5 bases removed from V and 3 bases from J, the gap between germline ends came to 16 bases. This CDR3 has 15 residues. Germline CDR1 SGHTA, CDR2 FQGNSA. Input material: peripheral blood. This chain joins TRBV7-2 and TRBJ1-1; D remains unclear. The receptor comes from a man aged 65 to 85 with acute or convalescent COVID-19. The CDR3 sequence is CASSHGTGRDTEAFF. In nucleotides, the CDR3 is TGTGCCAGCAGCCATGGAACGGGGAGGGACACTGAAGCTTTCTTT.